This is a list of T cell receptor beta chains from one sample in a study of cytomegalovirus exposure and HLA in healthy donors. Assay: immunoSEQ multiplex PCR; the TCRdb copy retains only in-frame clones and omits some. The table has 150,000 to 200,000 clones, about 81% seen once; the top ten hold more than 1.5%. Sequencing was carried out using PBMCs. The receptors shown here come from a man aged 35-49 years in good health and CMV-seronegative. Both conserved end residues are part of each CDR3.

J: TRBJ2-1; V: TRBV10-1; CDR3: CASLRVDRGKLNEQFF
J: TRBJ2-1; V: TRBV19; CDR3: CASSLRDSSYNEQFF
J: TRBJ2-4; V: TRBV15; CDR3: CATSRDRGIAGDIQYF
J: TRBJ2-7; V: TRBV29-1; CDR3: CSAEGTGGYEQYF
J: TRBJ1-1; V: TRBV25-1; CDR3: CASSDTFSGFLPTEAFF
J: TRBJ2-7; V: TRBV4-1; CDR3: CASSQAAGTGAYEQYF
J: TRBJ2-5; V: TRBV5-1; CDR3: CASSLGGSTGETQYF
J: TRBJ1-2; V: TRBV2; CDR3: CASLVEALNYGYTF
J: TRBJ2-5; V: TRBV11-3; CDR3: CATRAGQGVTQYF
J: TRBJ2-4; V: TRBV9; CDR3: CASSRNPLAAKNIQYF
J: TRBJ2-5; V: TRBV14; CDR3: CASSQLLAGSETQYF
J: TRBJ2-2; V: TRBV11-2; CDR3: CASSLAGTGELFF
J: TRBJ2-3; V: TRBV11-1; CDR3: CASSSNRGDGDTQYF
J: TRBJ1-2; V: TRBV7-2; CDR3: CASSLEGGGGYGYTF
J: TRBJ2-5; V: TRBV6-1; CDR3: CASSDYPTARQETQYF
J: TRBJ2-3; V: TRBV5-4; CDR3: CASSADSLATDTQYF
J: TRBJ1-3; V: TRBV28; CDR3: CASSSVSTGGGNTIYF